Included here is one T cell receptor (beta chain) sequence, with context. The sample is drawn from a study of blood T cell repertoires in COVID-19. Study-level information: PBMCs, B-cell-depleted T cells, or T cells were the source of the cDNA or gDNA that made up the material.

Source study methods: Amplifying reference gene primers gave estimates of nucleated cell counts. Using immunoSEQ multiplex PCR, the repertoire was profiled, and TCRdb retains in-frame clones only, with some absent. V and J calls and clone size follow that table, whereas D and trimming were derived from the DNA. The repertoire includes some 150,000 clones, 80% of them detected once, and roughly 0.56% sits in the top ten. The CDR3 spans 13 residues. Germline V CDR1 and CDR2: SNHLY, FYNNEI. The V segment lost 5 bases and the J segment 7 bases; nucleotides outside the gene matches: 5. The sequencing sample was made of peripheral blood. This clonotype was sampled from a man aged 55-75 years with acute or convalescent COVID-19. The chain recombines TRBV2 with TRBJ1-2, with 9 bases fitting TRBD1. The CDR3: CASSSGTGFGYTF. The CDR3 region has the DNA TGTGCCAGCAGTTCCGGGACAGGGTTTGGCTACACCTTC.